This T cell receptor beta chain was profiled in a study of identical twins. Findings and caveats of the study: The study found weaker excess twin sharing in beta out-of-frame sequences.

Trimming took 6 bases from V and 4 from J, leaving 13 bases between them. The CDR3 consists of 14 residues. Healthy Caucasians, and only they, were the donors. TCRdb ran MiXCR on the 5' RACE reads and lists one entry per CDR3 protein. This sample has 1.5 million to 2 million distinct CDR3 sequences, with under 35% found just once. As for this clonotype: Its antigen is not known.

This TCR derives from a newborn girl in good health. The sample comprised cord blood. The chain is built from TRBV12-3 or TRBV12-4 and TRBJ2-1; no definite D call. CDR3: CASSHMVGYNEQFF. The CDR3 DNA reads as TGTGCCAGCAGCCACATGGTGGGGTACAATGAGCAGTTCTTC.